This TCR beta chain derives from a study of blood T cell repertoires in COVID-19. Study as a whole: PBMCs, B-cell-depleted T cells, or T cells provided the cDNA or gDNA that made up the material.

Assay: immunoSEQ multiplex PCR; the TCRdb copy retains only in-frame clones and omits some. This sample has some 360,000 clones, with about 87% found just once. J was trimmed by 3 bases and V by 4 bases; bases with no gene match: 8. The length of the CDR3 is 15 residues. The germline V gene has CDR1 ENHRY and CDR2 SYGVKD. The V and J genes are TRBV10-3 and TRBJ1-2, with TRBD1 matching 7 bases. The sequenced sample consisted of peripheral blood. This receptor was obtained from an older woman with COVID-19, enrolled during active disease. CDR3 in DNA: TGTGCCATCAGTGGCAACCAGGGGGGTGACTATGGCTACACCTTC. Translation: CAISGNQGGDYGYTF.